This TCR beta chain was observed in a study of T cells in Graves' hyperthyroidism and ophthalmopathy. This CDR3 contains 15 residues. J gave up 4 bases and V 6 bases, and 8 bases lay outside the gene matches. Germline values: CDR1 PRHDT, CDR2 FYEKMQ (reference sequence). Thyroid ultrasound and orbital computed tomography, with clinical symptoms and serum thyroxine and TRAb, informed diagnoses. RNA transcripts provided the source from which TCR beta CDR3 regions were amplified. With the HTBI primer set, the TCR CDR3 went through a first round of RT-PCR. TCRdb itself ran the multiplex PCR reads through MiXCR, one entry per CDR3 protein. Here the sample spans some 530,000 distinct CDR3 sequences, roughly 22% being singletons.

The chain carries TRBV13 and TRBJ2-1, with TRBD2 identical over 8 bases. Sequencing input: blood. This clonotype originated in a woman in her 70s with Graves' ophthalmopathy. CDR3 sequence reads: CASSYSGTWYNEQFF. CDR3 coding DNA: TGTGCCAGCAGTTATAGCGGGACTTGGTACAATGAGCAGTTCTTC.